The 18 T cell receptor beta chains listed next were all sequenced from one sample in a study of control samples from healthy donors and cancer patients. Some clones are missing from TCRdb's copy, which holds only in-frame ones; the method was immunoSEQ multiplex PCR. The sample holds about 100,000 clones, around 90% seen once. The sequenced material came from blood. Receptors originate from a human donor in good health. The donor label of this sample is uncertain.

The chain employs TRBV6-5 and TRBJ1-2; no reliable D call. V lost 11 bases and J 8 bases, leaving 12 bases between the germline ends. Looked up from germline, CDR1 is MNHEY and CDR2 is SVGAGI. The CDR3 spans 10 residues. CDR3 sequence reads: CAGSSGGYTF. The CDR3 region has the DNA TGTGCCGGCTCGTCCGGGGGCTACACCTTC.

The chain uses TRBV29-1 and TRBJ1-1; weak D call: TRBD1 (5 bases). Per the germline V gene, CDR1 is SQVTM and CDR2 is ANQGSEA. Trimming pared 4 bases from V and 8 bases from J, leaving 14 bases between. CDR3 length: 12 residues. Written as DNA, the CDR3 is TGCAGCGTTGGGGGGGAACAGCAAGAAGCTTTCTTT. As protein: CSVGGEQQEAFF.

This chain connects TRBV6-5 to TRBJ2-2; D may be TRBD2 (5 bases). CDR1 is MNHEY, CDR2 SVGAGI, per germline. Trimming took 5 bases from V and 2 from J, leaving 12 bases between them. The CDR3 spans 15 residues. CDR3 region: CASSRTEVNTGELFF. CDR3 bases: TGTGCCAGCAGTAGGACGGAGGTCAACACCGGGGAGCTGTTTTTT.

This clone was picked up one time. The chain is built from TRBV11-2 and TRBJ2-5, with no clear D. The CDR3 has 12 amino acids. Germline loops: CDR1 SGHAT, CDR2 FQNNGV. Trimming left V 7 bases short and J 5 bases short, with 11 bases between. The CDR3, as DNA: TGTGCCAGCACCGCAGCTATTGAGACCCAGTACTTC. Its protein is CASTAAIETQYF.

J is TRBJ2-7 and V is TRBV6-5, with 9 bases identical to TRBD2. Germline CDR1 and CDR2: MNHEY and SVGAGI. The J segment lost 2 bases and the V segment lost 6 bases, leaving 5 bases of the junction unmatched. The CDR3 is made up of 14 amino acids. CDR3 amino acids: CASSAGGGAYEQYV. CDR3 bases: TGTGCCAGCAGCGCGGGGGGGGGAGCCTACGAGCAGTACGTC.

The V gene is TRBV5-5, the J gene TRBJ1-5; D remains ambiguous. The CDR3 totals 14 residues. Trimming shortened V by 2 bases and J by 0 bases, and 6 bases separated the two germline ends. The V gene's germline CDR1 is SGHKS and CDR2 YYEKEE (reference sequence). CDR3 loop: CASSFLTSNQPQHF. The DNA for the CDR3 is TGTGCCAGCAGCTTTCTTACTAGCAATCAGCCCCAGCATTTT.

This clone appeared once. This rearrangement joins TRBV6-2 or TRBV6-3 to TRBJ1-4, with D hard to call. This CDR3 has 14 amino acids. The V gene's germline CDR1 is MNHEY and CDR2 SVGEGT. V lost 4 bases to trimming and J lost 7 bases, with 13 bases between them. The CDR3 sequence: CASSSEGGVEKLFF. In nucleotides, the CDR3 is TGTGCCAGCAGTTCGGAGGGTGGTGTTGAAAAACTGTTTTTT.

The chain is built from TRBV19 and TRBJ1-1; D might be TRBD1 (5 bases). CDR3 length equals 14 residues. The V end was cut by 7 bases, the J end by 5 bases, with 17 bases between. Germline V gene data show CDR1 as LNHDA and CDR2 as SQIVND (reference sequence). The CDR3 protein is CASKGTAWGTEAFF. CDR3 DNA sequence: TGTGCCAGTAAGGGGACCGCTTGGGGAACTGAAGCTTTCTTT.

The chain has TRBV5-6 and TRBJ1-1; D perhaps matches TRBD1 (6 bases). Per germline, CDR1 SGHDT and CDR2 YYEEEE. This CDR3 has 13 residues. Trimming took 4 bases from V and 7 from J, leaving 14 bases between them. The CDR3 sequence is CASSQGQHYEAFF. The DNA for the CDR3 is TGTGCCAGCAGCCAGGGACAACACTATGAAGCTTTCTTT.

This clone was counted a single time. The chain combines TRBV9 with TRBJ1-1; 7 positions match TRBD1. J was trimmed by 3 bases and V by 4 bases; bases with no gene match: 3. The CDR3 is 13 amino acids. The germline gives CDR1 SGDLS, CDR2 YYNGEE. The DNA for the CDR3 is TGTGCCAGCAGCTATACAGGGGACACTGAAGCTTTCTTT. This codes for CASSYTGDTEAFF.

V gene TRBV2 combines with J gene TRBJ1-2; D is unresolved. Germline V gene lookup returns CDR1 SNHLY and CDR2 FYNNEI. This CDR3 has 13 residues. Trimming cost V 8 bases and J 3 bases, with 13 bases left between them. The CDR3 here is CASPKGWDYGYTF. The CDR3 DNA reads TGTGCCAGCCCCAAGGGCTGGGACTATGGCTACACCTTC.

This clone was counted once. The V and J genes are TRBV30 and TRBJ1-2, with 7 bases aligning to TRBD1. The CDR3 runs to 15 residues. Per the germline V gene, CDR1 is GTSNPN and CDR2 is SVGIG (reference sequence). V was clipped by 2 bases and J by 0 bases; unmatched bases: 6. The CDR3 loop reads CAWSMGTEANYGYTF. The CDR3 DNA reads as TGTGCCTGGAGTATGGGGACAGAAGCTAACTATGGCTACACCTTC.

The chain's CDR3 is CAVWGESNYGYTF. Here the CDR3 DNA reads TGTGCCGTGTGGGGGGAATCCAACTATGGCTACACCTTC. The rearrangement joins TRBV24-1 to TRBJ1-2, with D maybe TRBD1 (5 bases). Germline assignment: CDR1 KGHDR and CDR2 SFDVKD. The CDR3 has 13 residues. Trimming took off 12 bases at V and 2 bases at J, with 15 bases between the two ends.

The genes are TRBV2 and TRBJ1-6; D is ambiguous. The ends were cut back, 3 bases at V and 5 bases at J, with 8 bases in the middle. The V gene's germline CDR1 is SNHLY and CDR2 FYNNEI. There are 14 residues in the CDR3. CDR3 region: CASSEFRNNSPLHF. The CDR3 DNA follows: TGTGCCAGCAGTGAGTTTAGAAATAATTCACCCCTCCACTTT.

The chain employs TRBV27 and TRBJ2-3; 7 bases align to TRBD1. Germline assignment: CDR1 MNHEY and CDR2 SMNVEV (reference sequence). Trimming removed 5 bases from V and 3 bases from J; junction bases left unmatched: 5. The CDR3 has 14 residues. CDR3 residues: CASSRQGRTDTQYF. CDR3 nucleotides: TGTGCCAGCAGTCGACAGGGTAGGACAGATACGCAGTATTTT.

V is TRBV12-5 and J is TRBJ2-3, with 8 bases that match TRBD1. The CDR3 runs 15 residues. The V and J ends lost 7 bases and 6 bases, in that order; junction bases with no gene match: 12. Germline CDR1 and CDR2: LGHNT and FRNRAP. CDR3 nucleotide sequence: TGTGCTAGTGTTGCCCTGGACAGGGTCGTTGATACGCAGTATTTT. Amino acids: CASVALDRVVDTQYF.

CDR3 sequence reads: CASSSYIRGLANTEAFF. In DNA, the CDR3 is TGTGCCAGCAGCTCATACATCAGGGGGTTGGCGAACACTGAAGCTTTCTTT. The chain couples TRBV7-2 to TRBJ1-1; 7 bases are shared with TRBD1. J gave up 1 base and V 4 bases, and 12 bases lay outside the gene matches. Per germline, CDR1 SGHTA and CDR2 FQGNSA. The CDR3 contains 17 residues.

In this sample, this clone turned up once. The rearrangement uses TRBV2 and TRBJ2-3; D remains unclear. Germline lookup yields CDR1 SNHLY and CDR2 FYNNEI. CDR3 size: 16 residues. V was trimmed by 3 bases and J by 1 base, leaving 14 bases between them. CDR3 sequence (DNA): TGTGCCAGCAGTGACTGGCTATTTTTACGCACAGATACGCAGTATTTT. The encoded protein is CASSDWLFLRTDTQYF.